In its sample, the clone carrying this TCR beta chain was seen a few times. Its antigen is not identified. This record comes from a study of T cell repertoires in cytomegalovirus infection. Study-level background: Well-studied HLA-B-restricted CMV epitopes were used in the study alongside recently identified HLA-C-restricted ones. Indicated by public TCR beta signatures were CMV infection and matching HLA type. General study points: CMV carriers having the relevant HLA were flagged by cumulative public TCR beta family frequency. In two of eight donors, the top clonotype was HLA-C-restricted CMV-specific.

Germline CDR1 is SGHAT and CDR2 is FQDESV (reference sequence). The V gene lost 5 bases and the J gene lost 0 bases, with 7 bases spanning the gap. This CDR3 region has 13 residues. TCRdb independently ran MiXCR on the reads; one entry per CDR3 protein. The sample lists some 110,000 distinct CDR3 sequences; more than 25% were seen once. The receptor was isolated from a human donor in good health (CMV status not recorded). Some clones in this sample may be carry-over from other donors' samples. The J gene is TRBJ1-1, the V gene TRBV11-1, with D unclear. Here the sequenced sample was CD8+ T cells from cultured PBMCs, taken from culture after CMV antigen stimulation. CDR3 nucleotide sequence: TGTGCCAGCAGCCTAATAATGAACACTGAAGCTTTCTTT. Encoded protein: CASSLIMNTEAFF.